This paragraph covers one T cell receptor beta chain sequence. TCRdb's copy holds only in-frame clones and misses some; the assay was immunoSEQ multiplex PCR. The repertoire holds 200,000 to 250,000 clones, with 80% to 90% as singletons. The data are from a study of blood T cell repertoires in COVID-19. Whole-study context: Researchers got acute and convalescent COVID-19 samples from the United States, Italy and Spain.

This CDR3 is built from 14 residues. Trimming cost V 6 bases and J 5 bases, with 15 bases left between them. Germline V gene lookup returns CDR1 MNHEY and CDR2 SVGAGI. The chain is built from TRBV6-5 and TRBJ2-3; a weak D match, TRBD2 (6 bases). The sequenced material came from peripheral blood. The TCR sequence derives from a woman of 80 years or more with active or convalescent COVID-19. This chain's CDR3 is CASSAGWRGDTQYF. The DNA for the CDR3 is TGTGCCAGCAGCGCGGGATGGCGGGGAGATACGCAGTATTTT.